A single TCR beta chain is shown here with its context. Antigen: not known. These data come from a study of CD4 T cells in relation to SARS-CoV-2 and coronaviruses. There are 13 residues in the CDR3. The V end lost 1 base, the J end lost 1 base, and 5 bases lay between the germline ends. Germline CDR1 and CDR2: SGHDN and FVKESK. Clones were sequenced by immunoSEQ multiplex PCR, and TCRdb holds only the in-frame ones, with some missing. The sample holds around 35,000 clones, more than 65% seen once. The sequence derives from an adult with COVID-19. Sample: naive CD4+ T cells from PBMCs, cultured in vitro. Specified subset: naive CD4+ T cells isolated by negative enrichment. V is TRBV14 and J is TRBJ2-7; D unresolved. The CDR3 region is CASSQVGSYEQYF. CDR3 nucleotides: TGTGCCAGCAGCCAAGTAGGGTCCTACGAGCAGTACTTC.